The rows below give T cell receptor beta chains drawn from one sample of a study of cytomegalovirus exposure and HLA in healthy donors. Libraries were prepared by immunoSEQ multiplex PCR; TCRdb keeps only in-frame clonotypes and omits some of them. The sample records about 160,000 clones, about 82% being singletons. The sample was PBMCs. All receptors derive from a woman under 40 in good health and CMV-seropositive. CDR3s include the opening cysteine and the closing phenylalanine or tryptophan. D genes are given only for firm matches. Size values are once, few and many counts, or a class for expanded clones, and some rows have none.

size: .
V: TRBV4-3
D: .
J: TRBJ2-7
CDR3: CASSQDPSSYEQYF
DNA: TGCGCCAGCAGCCAAGATCCTAGCTCCTACGAGCAGTACTTC

size: .
V: TRBV10-3
D: .
J: TRBJ2-5
CDR3: CAISESSVETQYF
DNA: TGTGCCATCAGTGAGTCTAGCGTAGAGACCCAGTACTTC

size: .
V: TRBV5-1
D: .
J: TRBJ2-6
CDR3: CASSSGVSGANVLTF
DNA: TGCGCCAGCAGCTCTGGAGTCTCTGGGGCCAACGTCCTGACTTTC

size: .
V: TRBV5-1
D: .
J: TRBJ1-1
CDR3: CASSQGLDSAFF
DNA: TGCGCCAGCAGCCAGGGACTCGATTCGGCTTTCTTT

size: .
V: TRBV6-5
D: .
J: TRBJ1-3
CDR3: CASSYASSSGNTIYF
DNA: TGTGCCAGCAGTTACGCTAGCAGCTCTGGGAACACCATATATTTT

size: once
V: TRBV23-1
D: TRBD1
J: TRBJ1-6
CDR3: CASTGRQGNSPLHF
DNA: TGCGCCAGCACCGGAAGACAGGGCAATTCACCCCTCCACTTT

size: once
V: TRBV21-1
D: .
J: TRBJ1-4
CDR3: CASSCGTGRNEKLFF
DNA: TGTGCCAGCAGCTGTGGGACAGGCAGAAATGAAAAACTGTTTTTT

size: .
V: TRBV5-6
D: .
J: TRBJ1-3
CDR3: CASSLANSYAGEGNTIYF
DNA: TGTGCCAGCAGCTTGGCCAATTCCTACGCAGGCGAGGGAAACACCATATATTTT

size: .
V: TRBV4-3
D: TRBD2
J: TRBJ2-4
CDR3: CASSQIGTSGGANIQYF
DNA: TGCGCCAGCAGCCAAATCGGGACTAGCGGGGGGGCAAACATTCAGTACTTC

size: .
V: TRBV19
D: .
J: TRBJ2-7
CDR3: CASSNPGQGHYEQYF
DNA: TGTGCCAGTAGTAACCCGGGTCAGGGCCACTACGAGCAGTACTTC

size: .
V: TRBV27
D: TRBD1
J: TRBJ2-7
CDR3: CASGATGRREQYF
DNA: TGTGCCAGCGGGGCGACAGGGCGTCGAGAGCAGTACTTC

size: few
V: TRBV9
D: TRBD2
J: TRBJ2-1
CDR3: CASSAGGSSGPYNEQFF
DNA: TGTGCCAGCAGCGCGGGCGGGAGTAGCGGACCTTACAATGAGCAGTTCTTC

size: .
V: TRBV7-2
D: TRBD1
J: TRBJ1-1
CDR3: CASSPGTGRNTEAFF
DNA: TGTGCCAGCAGCCCTGGGACAGGGAGGAACACTGAAGCTTTCTTT

size: once
V: TRBV5-1
D: .
J: TRBJ1-1
CDR3: CASSVGTTNTEAFF
DNA: TGCGCCAGCAGCGTTGGGACAACGAACACTGAAGCTTTCTTT

size: .
V: TRBV6-4
D: TRBD1
J: TRBJ1-5
CDR3: CASSLHGTGDSNQPQHF
DNA: TGTGCCAGCAGTCTGCACGGGACAGGGGATAGCAATCAGCCCCAGCATTTT

size: once
V: TRBV28
D: .
J: TRBJ1-4
CDR3: CASSHQREAWKLFF
DNA: TGTGCCAGCAGTCATCAAAGGGAGGCATGGAAACTGTTTTTT

size: .
V: TRBV5-5
D: .
J: TRBJ2-5
CDR3: CASSPREQETQYF
DNA: TGTGCCAGCAGTCCTCGGGAGCAAGAGACCCAGTACTTC

size: .
V: TRBV5-1
D: .
J: TRBJ2-1
CDR3: CASSPHLGDNNEQFF
DNA: TGCGCCAGCAGCCCGCACCTAGGAGATAACAATGAGCAGTTCTTC

size: once
V: TRBV5-8
D: TRBD1
J: TRBJ1-2
CDR3: CASKRTGGSGYTF
DNA: TGTGCCAGCAAAAGGACAGGGGGTTCCGGCTACACCTTC

size: .
V: TRBV14
D: TRBD1
J: TRBJ1-2
CDR3: CASRWRGQDGYTF
DNA: TGTGCCAGCCGGTGGAGGGGGCAGGATGGCTACACCTTC

size: .
V: TRBV7-8
D: TRBD1
J: TRBJ1-2
CDR3: CASSLAVRDREGGYTF
DNA: TGTGCCAGCAGCTTAGCAGTTCGGGACAGGGAGGGCGGCTACACCTTC

size: .
V: TRBV9
D: TRBD2
J: TRBJ2-7
CDR3: CASSVIAGGEQYF
DNA: TGTGCCAGCAGCGTAATAGCGGGGGGGGAGCAGTACTTC

size: .
V: TRBV27
D: TRBD1
J: TRBJ2-2
CDR3: CASARDRANTGELFF
DNA: TGTGCCAGCGCACGGGACAGGGCAAACACCGGGGAGCTGTTTTTT